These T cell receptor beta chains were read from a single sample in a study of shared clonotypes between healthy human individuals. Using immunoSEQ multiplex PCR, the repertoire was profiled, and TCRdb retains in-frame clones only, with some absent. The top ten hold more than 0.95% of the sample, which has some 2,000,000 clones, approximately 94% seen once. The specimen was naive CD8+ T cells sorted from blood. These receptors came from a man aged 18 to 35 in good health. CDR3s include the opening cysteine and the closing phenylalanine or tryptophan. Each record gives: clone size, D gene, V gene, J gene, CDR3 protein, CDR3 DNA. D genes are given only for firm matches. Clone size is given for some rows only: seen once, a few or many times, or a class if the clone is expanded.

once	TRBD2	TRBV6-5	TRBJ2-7	CASRGSSGTYEQYF	TGTGCCAGCCGCGGATCTAGCGGGACATACGAGCAGTACTTC
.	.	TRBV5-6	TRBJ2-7	CASSGTGNVYEQYF	TGTGCCAGCAGCGGAACAGGGAACGTTTACGAGCAGTACTTC
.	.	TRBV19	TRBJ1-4	CASSNWGFATNEKLFF	TGTGCCAGTTCTAATTGGGGCTTCGCAACTAATGAAAAACTGTTTTTT
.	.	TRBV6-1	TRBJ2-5	CASSARSPMRETQYF	TGTGCCAGCAGTGCAAGGTCCCCCATGCGAGAGACCCAGTACTTC
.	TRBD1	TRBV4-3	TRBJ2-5	CASSRLTGGGETQYF	TGCGCCAGCAGCCGGCTGACAGGGGGCGGAGAGACCCAGTACTTC
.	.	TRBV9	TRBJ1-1	CASSLSPLLQGANTEAFF	TGTGCCAGCAGCCTTAGTCCCCTTTTACAAGGTGCGAACACTGAAGCTTTCTTT
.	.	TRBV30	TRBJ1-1	CAWSGNGYTEAFF	TGTGCCTGGAGTGGTAATGGGTACACTGAAGCTTTCTTT
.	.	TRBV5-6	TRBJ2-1	CASSFGRGNEQFF	TGTGCCAGCAGCTTCGGACGGGGCAATGAGCAGTTCTTC
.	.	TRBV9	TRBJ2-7	CASSPGALTGYEQYF	TGTGCCAGCAGCCCAGGGGCCCTAACGGGGTACGAGCAGTACTTC
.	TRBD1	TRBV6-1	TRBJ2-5	CASSEGTGALQETQYF	TGTGCCAGCAGTGAAGGTACAGGGGCTTTACAAGAGACCCAGTACTTC
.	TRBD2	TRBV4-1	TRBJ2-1	CASSQELASSYNEQFF	TGCGCCAGCAGCCAAGAACTAGCGAGCTCCTACAATGAGCAGTTCTTC
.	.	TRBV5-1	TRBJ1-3	CASSLDPGTGNTIYF	TGCGCCAGCAGCTTGGATCCAGGGACTGGAAACACCATATATTTT
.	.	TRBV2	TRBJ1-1	CASIALNTEAFF	TGTGCCAGCATAGCCCTGAACACTGAAGCTTTCTTT
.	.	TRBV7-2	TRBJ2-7	CASSLARDNSYEQYF	TGTGCCAGCAGCTTAGCGCGGGATAACTCCTACGAGCAGTACTTC
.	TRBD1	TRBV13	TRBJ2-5	CASSSASTGTATQYF	TGTGCCAGCAGCTCCGCGTCGACAGGGACCGCGACCCAGTACTTC
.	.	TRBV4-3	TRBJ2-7	CASSQDSSPGYEQYF	TGCGCCAGCAGCCAAGACTCATCCCCAGGCTACGAGCAGTACTTC
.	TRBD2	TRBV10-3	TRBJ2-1	CAISGTLWASGLDEQFF	TGTGCCATCAGTGGGACCTTATGGGCTAGCGGCTTAGATGAGCAGTTCTTC
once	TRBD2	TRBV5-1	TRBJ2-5	CASSFRTSAQETQYF	TGCGCCAGCAGCTTTAGGACTAGCGCCCAAGAGACCCAGTACTTC
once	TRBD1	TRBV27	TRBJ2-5	CASSTRQGQNSETQYF	TGTGCCAGCAGTACACGACAGGGTCAGAACTCGGAGACCCAGTACTTC
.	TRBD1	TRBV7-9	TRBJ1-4	CASSLGQGTEKLFF	TGTGCCAGCAGCTTAGGACAGGGGACTGAAAAACTGTTTTTT
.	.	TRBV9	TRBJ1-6	CASSVGDGAPLHF	TGTGCCAGCAGCGTAGGGGACGGGGCACCCCTCCACTTT
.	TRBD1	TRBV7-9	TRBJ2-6	CASSSPGQGEGNVLTF	TGTGCCAGCAGCTCGCCGGGACAGGGGGAAGGCAACGTCCTGACTTTC
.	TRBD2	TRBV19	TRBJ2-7	CASSVSGRQEQYF	TGTGCCAGTAGTGTCTCCGGGAGGCAGGAGCAGTACTTC
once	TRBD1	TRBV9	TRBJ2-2	CASSVERTGPNTGELFF	TGTGCCAGCAGCGTAGAGCGGACAGGCCCGAACACCGGGGAGCTGTTTTTT
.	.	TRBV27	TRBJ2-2	CASSYSTGPGELFF	TGTGCCAGCAGTTACTCAACAGGACCCGGGGAGCTGTTTTTT
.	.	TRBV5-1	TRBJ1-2	CASSFDADYGYTF	TGCGCCAGCAGTTTCGACGCCGACTATGGCTACACCTTC
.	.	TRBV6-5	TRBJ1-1	CASSPGAYTEAFF	TGTGCCAGCAGTCCAGGGGCCTACACTGAAGCTTTCTTT
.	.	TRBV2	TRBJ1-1	CASSDPLQKGEAFF	TGTGCCAGCAGTGACCCTCTGCAGAAGGGAGAAGCTTTCTTT
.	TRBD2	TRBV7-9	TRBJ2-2	CASSGPSGVNTGELFF	TGTGCCAGCAGCGGACCTAGCGGGGTCAACACCGGGGAGCTGTTTTTT
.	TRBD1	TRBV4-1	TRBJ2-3	CASSQETTGQDTQYF	TGCGCCAGCAGCCAAGAGACGACAGGGCAAGATACGCAGTATTTT
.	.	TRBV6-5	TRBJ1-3	CASSYRGEGNTIYF	TGTGCCAGCAGTTACCGAGGGGAAGGAAACACCATATATTTT
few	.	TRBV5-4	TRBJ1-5	CASSLYVREGSSNQPQHF	TGTGCCAGCAGCTTGTATGTGCGGGAAGGGTCGAGCAATCAGCCCCAGCATTTT
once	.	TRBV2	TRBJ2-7	CASRGDPIYEQYF	TGTGCCAGCAGAGGGGACCCAATCTACGAGCAGTACTTC
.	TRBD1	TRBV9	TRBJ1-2	CASSSNDREGYGYTF	TGTGCCAGCAGCTCAAACGACAGGGAGGGCTATGGCTACACCTTC
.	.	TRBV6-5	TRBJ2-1	CASSYSESSSNEQFF	TGTGCCAGCAGTTACTCTGAGAGTTCATCCAATGAGCAGTTCTTC
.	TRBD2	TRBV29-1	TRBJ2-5	CSVEGLAGGPWQETQYF	TGCAGCGTTGAAGGGTTAGCGGGAGGGCCATGGCAAGAGACCCAGTACTTC
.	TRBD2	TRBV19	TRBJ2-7	CASSHPREGKTYEQYF	TGTGCCAGTAGCCACCCACGGGAGGGAAAGACCTACGAGCAGTACTTC
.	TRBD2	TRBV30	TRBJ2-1	CAWGTSGFGNEQFF	TGTGCCTGGGGAACTAGCGGGTTTGGGAATGAGCAGTTCTTC
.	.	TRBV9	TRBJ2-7	CASSVGMSTYEQYF	TGTGCCAGCAGCGTAGGGATGTCGACCTACGAGCAGTACTTC
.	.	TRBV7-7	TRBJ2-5	CASSLGASLQETQYF	TGTGCTAGCAGCTTAGGGGCCTCACTTCAAGAGACCCAGTACTTC
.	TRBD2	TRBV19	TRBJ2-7	CASNIAGGTYEQYF	TGTGCCAGTAACATAGCGGGAGGGACCTACGAGCAGTACTTC
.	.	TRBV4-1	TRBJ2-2	CASSHNRNTGELFF	TGCGCCAGCAGCCATAACAGGAACACCGGGGAGCTGTTTTTT
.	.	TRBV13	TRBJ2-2	CASSLDRGSITGELFF	TGTGCCAGCAGCTTAGATCGGGGGTCTATCACCGGGGAGCTGTTTTTT
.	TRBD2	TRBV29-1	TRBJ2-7	CSVEGTSEGVEQYF	TGCAGCGTTGAAGGGACTAGCGAGGGGGTCGAGCAGTACTTC
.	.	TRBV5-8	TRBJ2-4	CASSPEDSSTQHIQYF	TGTGCCAGCAGCCCCGAGGACAGTAGCACCCAACACATTCAGTACTTC
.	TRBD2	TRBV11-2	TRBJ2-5	CASSLGVSGGQETQYF	TGTGCCAGCAGCTTAGGGGTTAGCGGGGGACAAGAGACCCAGTACTTC